One sample yielded the 24 T cell receptor beta chains listed below, sequenced in a study of CD8 T cells in ankylosing spondylitis. No antigen has been identified for these receptors. Study observations and caveats: Seemingly characteristic of ankylosing spondylitis blood was a TCR beta motif consisting of 7 or 8 highly homologous variants.

TCRdb fed the 5' RACE reads into MiXCR, producing one record per CDR3 protein. The sample lists roughly 470,000 distinct CDR3 sequences; around 26% were seen once. Specimen: blood, either unsorted or a sorted T cell fraction (not recorded which). These receptors were obtained from a male donor with ankylosing spondylitis.

V usage is TRBV12-3 or TRBV12-4 and J usage is TRBJ2-3; 10 bases map to TRBD2. The CDR3 is 15 residues long. The V gene end was trimmed by 3 bases and the J gene end by 14 bases; junction bases not matched to a gene: 14. CDR3 loop: CASSLLTRLAGSLYF. The CDR3 DNA reads as TGTGCCAGCAGTTTGTTAACTCGACTAGCGGGTTCTTTGTATTTT.

This clonotype appeared a few times. The gene calls are TRBV28 and TRBJ2-2; 8 bases match TRBD1. Looked up from germline, CDR1 is MDHEN and CDR2 is SYDVKM. The V segment lost 6 bases and the J segment 3 bases; nucleotides outside the gene matches: 3. The CDR3 is 14 residues long. The CDR3: CASSPTGDTGELFF. CDR3 DNA sequence: TGTGCCAGCAGCCCGACAGGGGACACCGGGGAGCTGTTTTTT.

The rearrangement joins TRBV5-1 to TRBJ1-6; tentative D call: TRBD1 (5 bases). The CDR3 has 14 amino acids. Per germline, CDR1 SGHRS and CDR2 YFSETQ. Deletions cut 2 bases from V and 10 bases from J, with 13 bases between. CDR3 in amino acids: CASSLGVSESPLHF. The DNA of the CDR3 is TGCGCCAGCAGCTTAGGGGTTTCGGAATCACCCCTCCACTTT.

This clonotype was counted a few times. The chain employs TRBV6-2 or TRBV6-3 and TRBJ1-2; TRBD1 aligns across 8 bases. Trimming took 8 bases from V and 8 from J; bases not matched to a gene: 7. This CDR3 has 12 residues. Per the germline V gene, CDR1 is MNHEY and CDR2 is SVGEGT. The CDR3 is CASLGTGYGYTF. For the CDR3, the DNA is TGTGCCAGCTTGGGGACAGGCTACGGCTACACCTTC.

This clonotype appeared a few times. This sequence joins TRBV20-1 and TRBJ1-1, with unresolved D. Deletions cut 2 bases from V and 2 bases from J, with 6 bases between. Germline CDR1 is DFQATT and CDR2 is SNEGSKA (reference sequence). The CDR3 totals 12 residues. CDR3: CSARQDNTEAFF. CDR3 DNA: TGCAGTGCTAGACAGGATAACACTGAAGCTTTCTTT.

The chain links TRBV7-2 to TRBJ2-1, with TRBD2 as a possible D gene (6 bases). V was trimmed by 5 bases and J by 7 bases, leaving 12 bases between them. The germline V gene has CDR1 SGHTA and CDR2 FQGNSA. The CDR3 is made up of 13 amino acids. The CDR3 loop reads CASSAGPVNEQFF. The CDR3 DNA is TGTGCCAGCAGCGCGGGACCGGTAAATGAGCAGTTCTTC.

J is TRBJ1-2 and V is TRBV2, with D maybe TRBD1 (6 bases). The CDR3 is made up of 15 amino acids. The V gene lost 3 bases and the J gene lost 2 bases, with 13 bases spanning the gap. Germline loops: CDR1 SNHLY, CDR2 FYNNEI. The CDR3 DNA reads as TGTGCCAGCAGTGAGGAGGGGGGCCGAAACTATGGCTACACCTTC. This sequence encodes CASSEEGGRNYGYTF.

This chain links TRBV20-1 with TRBJ2-1, with D tentatively TRBD2 (6 bases). The CDR3 loop spans 15 amino acids. V lost 3 bases, J lost 0 bases, and 12 bases lay in between. The germline V gene encodes CDR1 DFQATT and CDR2 SNEGSKA (reference sequence). In DNA form, the CDR3 reads TGCAGTGCTAGGAGGCGGGACGGCTCCTACAATGAGCAGTTCTTC. Protein sequence: CSARRRDGSYNEQFF.

This clonotype was observed a few times. The chain uses TRBV12-3 or TRBV12-4 and TRBJ2-7, with TRBD1 matching over 7 bases. V trimming: 5 bases; J trimming: 2 bases; junction bases outside the gene matches: 9. The CDR3 spans 15 residues. The CDR3 is CASSPTWDRTYEQYF. The CDR3 DNA reads TGTGCCAGCAGTCCCACTTGGGACAGAACCTACGAGCAGTACTTC.

J is TRBJ2-7 and V is TRBV20-1; D tentatively fits TRBD1 or TRBD2 (6 bases each). Looked up from germline, CDR1 is DFQATT and CDR2 is SNEGSKA (reference sequence). The CDR3 runs to 16 residues. V was clipped by 5 bases and J by 2 bases, with 22 bases between them. CDR3 coding DNA: TGCAGTGCTGCCCCCAGCAGGGGTAGCGGACCCTACGAGCAGTACTTC. Its translation is CSAAPSRGSGPYEQYF.

This clonotype was counted a few times. This chain uses TRBV4-1 with TRBJ2-1; the D gene is possibly TRBD2 (5 bases). This CDR3 has 17 amino acids. Looked up from germline, CDR1 is MGHRA and CDR2 is YSYEKL. V was pared by 1 base and J by 0 bases, with 13 bases between. The CDR3 loop reads CASSQGIAFSSYNEQFF. The CDR3 DNA reads TGCGCCAGCAGCCAAGGGATAGCGTTTAGCTCCTACAATGAGCAGTTCTTC.

This chain links TRBV25-1 with TRBJ2-2, with TRBD2 matching over 7 bases. V shed 0 bases and J 1 base; nucleotides not matched to a gene: 5. Germline CDR1 MGHDK, CDR2 SYGVNS. CDR3 length equals 17 residues. The DNA for the CDR3 is TGTGCCAGCAGTGAATATATGGCTAGCGGGAACACCGGGGAGCTGTTTTTT. Translation: CASSEYMASGNTGELFF. Using reference TRBV25-1 and TRBJ2-2 for the parts outside the CDR3, the full variable domain is EADIYQTPRYLVIGTGKKITLECSQTMGHDKMYWYQQDPGMELHLIHYSYGVNSTEKGDLSSESTVSRIRTEHFPLTLESARPSHTSQYLCASSEYMASGNTGELFFGEGSRLTVL.

The genes are TRBV24-1 and TRBJ1-2, with D possibly being TRBD1 (5 bases). The V end lost 5 bases, the J end lost 7 bases, and 13 bases lay between the germline ends. Germline V gives CDR1 KGHDR, CDR2 SFDVKD. The CDR3 sequence is 13 residues long. CDR3 in amino acids: CATSAAGLAGYTF. The CDR3 coding sequence is TGTGCCACCAGTGCCGCAGGGCTGGCTGGCTACACCTTC.

This clonotype has only a few counts. The chain couples TRBV11-2 to TRBJ1-3; D remains unclear. The CDR3 has 16 residues. Trimming shortened V by 2 bases and J by 2 bases, and 13 bases separated the two germline ends. CDR1 is SGHAT, CDR2 FQNNGV, per germline. CDR3 amino acids: CASSLLGNSPGNTIYF. CDR3 sequence (DNA): TGTGCCAGCAGCTTATTGGGAAATAGCCCTGGAAACACCATATATTTT.

V is TRBV4-1 and J is TRBJ2-5; TRBD2 matches at 7 bases. The V segment lost 1 base and the J segment 4 bases; nucleotides outside the gene matches: 9. Germline assignment: CDR1 MGHRA and CDR2 YSYEKL. The CDR3 sequence is 16 residues long. CDR3 protein: CASSQGVGGRSETQYF. The CDR3, as DNA: TGCGCCAGCAGCCAAGGCGTAGGCGGGAGATCAGAGACCCAGTACTTC.

The rearrangement uses TRBV20-1 and TRBJ1-1; D perhaps matches TRBD1 (5 bases). Trimming left V 0 bases short and J 7 bases short, with 15 bases between. The germline V gene has CDR1 DFQATT and CDR2 SNEGSKA (reference sequence). This CDR3 has 14 amino acids. The CDR3 sequence: CSARDLGPQGEAFF. The CDR3 DNA is TGCAGTGCTAGAGATCTGGGACCCCAGGGTGAAGCTTTCTTT.

The V call is TRBV12-3 or TRBV12-4, the J call TRBJ1-5; unclear D gene. Trimming shortened V by 4 bases and J by 2 bases, and 12 bases separated the two germline ends. The CDR3 sequence is 15 residues long. CDR3 sequence (DNA): TGTGCCAGCAGTTCCCTTGATTGGGGCAATCAGCCCCAGCATTTT. Its translation is CASSSLDWGNQPQHF.

The chain links TRBV7-2 to TRBJ2-3; the match to TRBD2 covers 11 bases. CDR3 size: 15 residues. Germline-derived CDR1 and CDR2 are SGHTA and FQGNSA. The junction had 3 bases not matched to a gene; V was cut back by 5 bases and J by 2 bases. The CDR3 DNA reads TGTGCCAGCAGCGAGACTAGCGGGAACACAGATACGCAGTATTTT. It translates to CASSETSGNTDTQYF.

This chain joins TRBV7-2 and TRBJ2-3; TRBD2 agrees at 8 bases. With 3 bases clipped from V and 11 bases from J, the junction kept 10 bases outside the gene matches. Germline lookup yields CDR1 SGHTA and CDR2 FQGNSA. The CDR3 runs 14 residues. The chain's CDR3 is CASSLESSGRMQYF. DNA for the CDR3: TGTGCCAGCAGCTTGGAATCTAGCGGGCGGATGCAGTATTTT.

The rearrangement joins TRBV3-1 to TRBJ1-2; possibly TRBD1 for D (6 bases). Trimming pared 4 bases from V and 8 bases from J, leaving 11 bases between. The CDR3 sequence is 12 residues long. Germline V gives CDR1 LGHDT, CDR2 YNNKEL (reference sequence). CDR3 in DNA: TGTGCCAGCAGCCCCCCCGGACAGGGCTACACCTTC. Translation gives CASSPPGQGYTF.

This clonotype was detected ten times or more. V is TRBV5-1 and J is TRBJ1-1, with D perhaps matching TRBD1 (6 bases). V dropped 5 bases and J dropped 1 base, with 12 bases sitting between them. Germline values: CDR1 SGHRS, CDR2 YFSETQ. The CDR3 length is 14 residues. CDR3 region: CASSNGQPNTEAFF. Written as DNA, the CDR3 is TGCGCCAGCAGTAATGGACAGCCGAACACTGAAGCTTTCTTT.

This clonotype was observed a handful of times. The chain has TRBV20-1 and TRBJ2-3; D is unresolved. The V gene lost 4 bases and the J gene lost 2 bases, with 13 bases spanning the gap. CDR3 length: 14 amino acids. In germline, CDR1 is DFQATT, CDR2 SNEGSKA (reference sequence). This chain's CDR3 is CSATKGVPTDTQYF. CDR3 coding DNA: TGCAGTGCTACTAAGGGTGTGCCCACAGATACGCAGTATTTT.

This clonotype was counted a few times. In this CDR3 the conserved last residue, phenylalanine or tryptophan, is missing, so a read error is likely. The DNA is omitted, as the CDR3 cannot be located on it reliably, and the CDR3 follows TCRdb's listing. The gene calls are TRBV20-1 and TRBJ2-3; the D call TRBD2 from the table was never checked on the DNA. The CDR3 is 12 residues long, ends included. CDR1 and CDR2 from the germline V gene are DFQATT and SNEGSKA (reference sequence). The CDR3 loop reads CSARVAGGPFEY.

This clonotype was seen a handful of times. The chain links TRBV12-3 or TRBV12-4 to TRBJ1-5; 10 nucleotides match TRBD1. This CDR3 is built from 17 residues. The junction had 8 bases not matched to a gene; V was cut back by 4 bases and J by 2 bases. CDR3 region: CASSSRDRGDGNQPQHF. Written as DNA, the CDR3 is TGTGCCAGCAGTTCCCGGGACAGGGGTGATGGCAATCAGCCCCAGCATTTT.